The 23 T cell receptor beta chains reported below all come from one sample, sequenced in a study of PD-1 blockade in classical Hodgkin lymphoma (TCRdb year 2020). This specimen's time point label, interpreted: cycle 4 day 1 (C4D1), after more than five weeks of nivolumab. Relapse after autologous stem cell transplantation had occurred in all trial patients, and cohorts A, B and C were distinguished by prior brentuximab vedotin exposure. The method behind the library was the immunoSEQ multiplex PCR assay. In TCRdb, the immuneACCESS table is reduced to in-frame sequences with V and J assigned. These tables do not hold every clone; where another copy was compared, an unresolved V gene accounts for under half, and the others remain unexplained. The sample records approximately 89,000 clones, 83% of which are singletons. Over 15% of the sample is held by the ten biggest clonotypes. The starting material was peripheral blood mononuclear cells (PBMCs), obtained before the fourth cycle of nivolumab. These TCRs come from a human donor with classical Hodgkin lymphoma.

V is TRBV18 and J is TRBJ1-5; D may be TRBD1 (5 bases). Germline lookup yields CDR1 KGHSH and CDR2 LQKENI. Trimming took 6 bases from V and 3 from J, leaving 9 bases between them. This CDR3 region has 13 residues. This chain's CDR3 is CASSQGLNQPQHF. The CDR3 DNA is TGTGCCAGCTCCCAGGGCCTCAATCAGCCCCAGCATTTT.

V is TRBV7-9 and J is TRBJ2-1; 9 nucleotides agree with TRBD2. J was trimmed by 5 bases and V by 5 bases; bases with no gene match: 7. Germline values: CDR1 SEHNR, CDR2 FQNEAQ (reference sequence). The CDR3 sequence is 15 residues long. Here the CDR3 reads CASSPRAGGDNEQFF. In DNA form, the CDR3 reads TGTGCCAGCAGCCCCCGGGCGGGAGGGGACAATGAGCAGTTCTTC.

The chain links TRBV11-1 to TRBJ2-1, with D perhaps TRBD2 (6 bases). Germline V gene lookup returns CDR1 SGHAT and CDR2 FQDESV (reference sequence). The CDR3 spans 16 residues. V was cut by 3 bases and J by 0 bases, with 12 bases left in between. CDR3 in DNA: TGTGCCAGCAGCTTGTGGCGGGGTTCCTCCTACAATGAGCAGTTCTTC. Translation: CASSLWRGSSYNEQFF.

The chain employs TRBV29-1 and TRBJ2-5, with a possible D match to TRBD2 (7 bases). V lost 8 bases and J 4 bases, leaving 17 bases between the germline ends. The length of the CDR3 is 13 residues. Looked up from germline, CDR1 is SQVTM and CDR2 is ANQGSEA. The CDR3 protein is CSIKRGGAETQYF. For the CDR3, the DNA is TGCAGCATAAAGAGGGGGGGGGCAGAGACCCAGTACTTC. The variable domain in full, with the rest retrieved from reference TRBV29-1 and TRBJ2-5, is SAVISQKPSRDICQRGTSLTIQCQVDSQVTMMFWYRQQPGQSLTLIATANQGSEATYESGFVIDKFPISRPNLTFSTLTVSNMSPEDSSIYLCSIKRGGAETQYFGPGTRLLVL.

The rearrangement links TRBV6-6 to TRBJ1-1; D is uncertain. Germline V gene data show CDR1 as MNHNY and CDR2 as SVGAGI (reference sequence). The CDR3 is 13 residues long. Between the trimmed V and J ends, which lost 1 base and 5 bases, there was a span of 8 bases. The CDR3 protein is CASSYLGGTEAFF. In DNA form, the CDR3 reads TGTGCCAGCAGTTACTTAGGTGGGACTGAAGCTTTCTTT.

This sequence joins TRBV7-2 and TRBJ1-2; D is undetermined. Germline loops: CDR1 SGHTA, CDR2 FQGNSA. V was shortened by 3 bases and J by 2 bases, with 7 bases between the two germline ends. The CDR3 spans 13 residues. CDR3 sequence reads: CASSFGPNYGYTF. Written as DNA, the CDR3 is TGTGCCAGCAGCTTCGGACCGAACTATGGCTACACCTTC.

V usage is TRBV5-1 and J usage is TRBJ2-2; 9 bases agree with TRBD2. Losses at the gene ends were 1 base for V and 6 bases for J; bases not matched to a gene: 10. CDR3 size: 17 residues. The V gene's germline CDR1 is SGHRS and CDR2 YFSETQ. Here the CDR3 DNA reads TGCGCCAGCAGCTTGCGAGTAGCGGGAGTTAACGCCGGGGAGCTGTTTTTT. The encoded protein is CASSLRVAGVNAGELFF.

In this sample, this clone turned up once. A read error may account for a junction end that differs from germline. V and J are TRBV15 and TRBJ2-7; no reliable D call. Germline CDR1 LNHNV, CDR2 YYDKDF (reference sequence). The CDR3 has 13 amino acids. CDR3 sequence reads: CVTSRESVGEQYF. CDR3 nucleotides: TGTGTCACCAGCAGAGAATCTGTGGGGGAGCAGTACTTC.

The genes are TRBV19 and TRBJ2-7; D gene unclear. This CDR3 is built from 13 residues. Germline V CDR1 and CDR2: LNHDA, SQIVND (reference sequence). The ends were cut back, 10 bases at V and 4 bases at J, with 17 bases in the middle. The CDR3 loop reads CATAPGQNYEQYF. The CDR3 DNA follows: TGTGCCACAGCCCCCGGCCAGAATTACGAGCAGTACTTC.

The CDR3 region is CAWSVRGRDTQYF. Written as DNA, the CDR3 is TGTGCCTGGAGTGTACGGGGTCGGGATACGCAGTATTTT. The chain links TRBV30 to TRBJ2-3; D perhaps matches TRBD2 (5 bases). The germline V gene encodes CDR1 GTSNPN and CDR2 SVGIG (reference sequence). The CDR3 length is 13 residues. Trimming pared 0 bases from V and 6 bases from J, leaving 10 bases between. Filled out from reference TRBV30 and TRBJ2-3, the complete variable domain reads SQTIHQWPATLVQPVGSPLSLECTVEGTSNPNLYWYRQAAGRGLQLLFYSVGIGQISSEVPQNLSASRPQDRQFILSSKKLLLSDSGFYLCAWSVRGRDTQYFGPGTRLTVL.

V and J are TRBV5-1 and TRBJ2-1; TRBD1 agrees at 7 bases. Germline CDR1 reads SGHRS; CDR2 reads YFSETQ. Trimming at V came to 0 bases and at J to 0 bases, leaving 0 bases not matched to a gene. The CDR3 runs to 15 residues. The CDR3 DNA reads TGCGCCAGCAGCTTGGACAGGGGCTCCTACAATGAGCAGTTCTTC. Amino acid sequence: CASSLDRGSYNEQFF.

The V call is TRBV18, the J call TRBJ1-2; TRBD1 agrees at 7 bases. This CDR3 spans 16 amino acids. V gave up 3 bases and J gave up 1 base; unmatched junction bases: 8. In germline, CDR1 is KGHSH, CDR2 LQKENI. CDR3 coding DNA: TGTGCCAGCTCACCCCAACCAGGGGGGCATAACTATGGCTACACCTTC. Translating gives CASSPQPGGHNYGYTF. Full variable domain (outside the CDR3, taken from reference TRBV18 and TRBJ1-2): NAGVMQNPRHLVRRRGQEARLRCSPMKGHSHVYWYRQLPEEGLKFMVYLQKENIIDESGMPKERFSAEFPKEGPSILRIQQVVRGDSAAYFCASSPQPGGHNYGYTFGSGTRLTVV.

The rearrangement uses TRBV10-3 and TRBJ2-7, with D possibly matching TRBD1 (7 bases). The germline V gene encodes CDR1 ENHRY and CDR2 SYGVKD. The CDR3 sequence is 14 residues long. Trimming cost V 6 bases and J 5 bases, with 17 bases left between them. The CDR3 DNA is TGTGCCATCAGAGAGACAGGGACTCGCGACGAGCAGTACTTC. It translates to CAIRETGTRDEQYF.

This clone was observed a single time. The J gene is TRBJ2-5, the V gene TRBV18; TRBD2 is a possible D gene (6 bases). The germline V and J ends were trimmed by 0 bases and 4 bases, with 15 bases remaining between them. This CDR3 is 16 amino acids long. Germline V CDR1 and CDR2: KGHSH, LQKENI. CDR3 amino acids: CASSPPPQVGGETQYF. DNA for the CDR3: TGTGCCAGCTCACCACCCCCGCAGGTCGGGGGAGAGACCCAGTACTTC.

The gene calls are TRBV7-2 and TRBJ2-2; D not certain. This CDR3 is built from 13 residues. CDR1 SGHTA and CDR2 FQGNSA come from the germline V gene. V gave up 2 bases and J gave up 2 bases, with 3 bases separating them. Here the CDR3 DNA reads TGTGCCAGCAGCTTACTTAACACCGGGGAGCTGTTTTTT. Its translation is CASSLLNTGELFF.

The gene calls are TRBV9 and TRBJ1-3; D unresolved. CDR1 and CDR2 (germline): SGDLS, YYNGEE. Deletions cut 4 bases from V and 8 bases from J, with 16 bases between. The CDR3 contains 14 residues. The CDR3 loop is CASSIDSVADTIYF. CDR3 sequence (DNA): TGTGCCAGCAGCATAGACTCCGTCGCCGACACCATATATTTT.

The genes are TRBV7-2 and TRBJ2-7, with D tentatively TRBD2 (5 bases). Germline V CDR1 and CDR2: SGHTA, FQGNSA. The CDR3 has 14 amino acids. V gave up 3 bases and J gave up 0 bases, with 9 bases separating them. The CDR3 DNA follows: TGTGCCAGCAGCTTCAGCCGGGACTCCTACGAGCAGTACTTC. It is translated as CASSFSRDSYEQYF.

This clone showed up many times. The chain employs TRBV10-3 and TRBJ1-1, with D perhaps matching TRBD1 (5 bases). Germline values: CDR1 ENHRY, CDR2 SYGVKD. V was shortened by 11 bases and J by 0 bases, with 19 bases between the two germline ends. The CDR3 runs 15 residues. Written as DNA, the CDR3 is TGTGCCGTTGGAGGGACGGCTTTAATGAACACTGAAGCTTTCTTT. Translating it yields CAVGGTALMNTEAFF.

This chain joins TRBV5-6 and TRBJ1-4; D is perhaps TRBD1 (5 bases). Per germline, CDR1 SGHDT and CDR2 YYEEEE. Trimming shortened V by 1 base and J by 1 base, and 11 bases separated the two germline ends. This CDR3 comprises 16 residues. The CDR3: CASSLYQGVTNEKLFF. DNA for the CDR3: TGTGCCAGCAGCTTGTACCAGGGAGTAACTAATGAAAAACTGTTTTTT.

In nucleotides, the CDR3 is TGTGCCAGCAGTTGGGGAGCCAAAAACATTCAGTACTTC. It translates to CASSWGAKNIQYF. The rearrangement joins TRBV25-1 to TRBJ2-4; D gene ambiguous. V lost 5 bases and J 0 bases, leaving 5 bases between the germline ends. There are 13 residues in the CDR3. Germline V CDR1 and CDR2: MGHDK, SYGVNS.

The chain links TRBV30 to TRBJ1-1; D possibly corresponds to TRBD1 (5 bases). The V end was cut by 2 bases, the J end by 10 bases, with 11 bases between. CDR3 length: 11 amino acids. Per germline, CDR1 GTSNPN and CDR2 SVGIG (reference sequence). The CDR3 region is CAWSPQGVAFF. CDR3 DNA sequence: TGTGCCTGGAGTCCTCAGGGTGTAGCTTTCTTT. Based on the CDR3 plus reference TRBV30 and TRBJ1-1, the full variable domain is SQTIHQWPATLVQPVGSPLSLECTVEGTSNPNLYWYRQAAGRGLQLLFYSVGIGQISSEVPQNLSASRPQDRQFILSSKKLLLSDSGFYLCAWSPQGVAFFGQGTRLTVV.

The chain joins TRBV19 to TRBJ2-6, with D possibly matching TRBD2 (6 bases). The CDR3 has 14 residues. The V gene's germline CDR1 is LNHDA and CDR2 SQIVND (reference sequence). V was shortened by 3 bases and J by 10 bases, with 13 bases between the two germline ends. CDR3 loop: CASSIRRAINVLTF. The CDR3 DNA follows: TGTGCCAGTAGTATTAGGAGGGCGATAAACGTCCTGACTTTC.

This chain connects TRBV6-4 to TRBJ2-2; 9 nucleotides line up with TRBD2. CDR3 length equals 17 residues. Per germline, CDR1 MRHNA and CDR2 SNTAGT. V lost 5 bases to trimming and J lost 6 bases; unmatched junction nucleotides: 13. The CDR3 DNA reads as TGTGCCAGCAGTAAAGAGGCCCTAGCGGGATGGTCCGGGGAGCTGTTTTTT. It codes for CASSKEALAGWSGELFF.